Shown below are 23 T cell receptor beta chains from a single sample sequenced in a study of blood T cell repertoires in COVID-19. Clones were sequenced by immunoSEQ multiplex PCR, and TCRdb holds only the in-frame ones, with some missing. The sample holds roughly 200,000 clones, about 85% seen once. Sequenced: PBMCs or T cells enriched from blood (not recorded which). These receptors all stem from a woman aged 30 to 39 who had recovered from COVID-19.

This chain connects TRBV7-6 to TRBJ2-1, with 16 bases matching TRBD2. The CDR3 is made up of 20 amino acids. Germline V lookup: CDR1 SGHVS, CDR2 FNYEAQ. V lost 5 bases, J lost 1 base, and 11 bases stayed unmatched. In DNA form, the CDR3 reads TGTGCCAGCAGCGGCAGTTCCGGGACTAGCGGGAGGGCTTCCTACAATGAGCAGTTCTTC. It specifies CASSGSSGTSGRASYNEQFF.

The chain recombines TRBV4-1 with TRBJ2-7; D is possibly TRBD1 (6 bases). Trimming cost V 4 bases and J 5 bases, with 18 bases left between them. The CDR3 contains 15 residues. Germline CDR1 reads MGHRA; CDR2 reads YSYEKL. The CDR3 loop reads CASSLLPTGSDEQYF. CDR3 DNA sequence: TGCGCCAGCAGCCTCCTACCGACAGGAAGCGACGAGCAGTACTTC.

The chain recombines TRBV19 with TRBJ1-5, with 8 nucleotides matching TRBD1. J was trimmed by 1 base and V by 7 bases; bases with no gene match: 12. The CDR3 has 17 residues. The germline V gene has CDR1 LNHDA and CDR2 SQIVND (reference sequence). CDR3: CASNQGASVVSNQPQHF. The CDR3 DNA reads as TGTGCCAGTAATCAGGGGGCTAGTGTGGTGAGCAATCAGCCCCAGCATTTT.

This clone occurred a few times. The V and J genes are TRBV20-1 and TRBJ1-1, with D unclear. The ends were cut back, 3 bases at V and 3 bases at J, with 8 bases in the middle. CDR1 DFQATT and CDR2 SNEGSKA come from the germline V gene (reference sequence). The length of the CDR3 is 12 residues. Here the CDR3 reads CSASRTDTEAFF. CDR3 sequence (DNA): TGCAGTGCTAGTCGTACGGACACTGAAGCTTTCTTT.

The rearrangement uses TRBV11-2 and TRBJ1-2; 9 nucleotides align to TRBD1. The germline V gene has CDR1 SGHAT and CDR2 FQNNGV. Germline trimming cut 2 bases from V and 4 bases from J; bases unmatched to any gene: 5. The CDR3 runs to 15 residues. As DNA, the CDR3 is TGTGCCAGCAGCTTATCCGGGACAGGGAGCTATGGCTACACCTTC. Translation: CASSLSGTGSYGYTF.

The chain has TRBV4-1 and TRBJ2-1; 10 nucleotides agree with TRBD2. Germline CDR1 reads MGHRA; CDR2 reads YSYEKL. V trimming: 5 bases; J trimming: 8 bases; junction bases outside the gene matches: 9. The CDR3 extends over 15 amino acids. CDR3 loop: CASSSLSGGRDEQFF. CDR3 nucleotide sequence: TGCGCCAGCAGCTCCCTTAGCGGGGGGAGGGATGAGCAGTTCTTC.

In its sample, this clone was seen a few times. Distinct nucleotide sequences in the sample also encode this CDR3. The rearrangement joins TRBV7-3 to TRBJ1-1; a weak D match, TRBD1 (5 bases). Trimming pared 1 base from V and 4 bases from J, leaving 16 bases between. Germline-derived CDR1 and CDR2 are SGHTA and FQGTGA. The CDR3 covers 16 residues. The CDR3 DNA follows: TGTGCCAGCAGCTTAAGGGGAGGTACGGGGGGCACTGAAGCTTTCTTT. This translates into CASSLRGGTGGTEAFF.

Only a few counts were recorded for this clone. The chain recombines TRBV10-3 with TRBJ1-5; 9 nucleotides line up with TRBD1. Germline CDR1 and CDR2: ENHRY and SYGVKD. Trimming at V came to 2 bases and at J to 6 bases, leaving 5 bases not matched to a gene. This CDR3 comprises 15 residues. As DNA, the CDR3 is TGTGCCATCAGTGAGCTGGGACAGGGAGGTCAGCCCCAGCATTTT. Encoded protein: CAISELGQGGQPQHF.

The chain links TRBV3-1 (or the pseudogene TRBV3-2) to TRBJ2-1; 8 nucleotides align to TRBD2. Unmatched junction bases numbered 3, after V lost 3 bases and J lost 8 bases. Germline-derived CDR1 and CDR2 are LGHDT and YNNKEL (reference sequence). This CDR3 has 13 residues. Written as DNA, the CDR3 is TGTGCCAGCAGCCATCTCGGGGGGGATGAGCAGTTCTTC. Protein product: CASSHLGGDEQFF.

J is TRBJ2-1 and V is TRBV5-1; 9 positions agree with TRBD1. Germline loops: CDR1 SGHRS, CDR2 YFSETQ. Trimming removed 1 base from V and 3 bases from J; junction bases left unmatched: 5. The CDR3 covers 16 residues. CDR3: CASSLLPGQGYNEQFF. The CDR3 nucleotides are TGCGCCAGCAGCTTGCTCCCGGGACAGGGCTACAATGAGCAGTTCTTC.

J is TRBJ1-1 and V is TRBV5-1; no firm D call. V was pared by 5 bases and J by 1 base, with 18 bases between. CDR1 is SGHRS, CDR2 YFSETQ, per germline. The CDR3 has 16 residues. Here the CDR3 reads CASRPSVLETNTEAFF. CDR3 nucleotide sequence: TGCGCCAGCAGACCCTCTGTCTTGGAGACGAACACTGAAGCTTTCTTT.

The rearrangement joins TRBV27 to TRBJ2-7, with D possibly matching TRBD2 (5 bases). The CDR3 is 14 residues long. The germline V gene encodes CDR1 MNHEY and CDR2 SMNVEV (reference sequence). Trimming shortened V by 6 bases and J by 4 bases, and 16 bases separated the two germline ends. The CDR3 coding sequence is TGTGCCAGCAGCTTGGGAGCCCAGCCTTACGAGCAGTACTTC. Translation: CASSLGAQPYEQYF.

This clone was recorded once. The J gene is TRBJ1-2, the V gene TRBV11-2; D call uncertain. The CDR3 covers 14 residues. Per germline, CDR1 SGHAT and CDR2 FQNNGV. The V gene lost 0 bases and the J gene lost 4 bases, with 9 bases spanning the gap. In DNA, the CDR3 is TGTGCCAGCAGCTTAGATCTGGCAGTCTATGGCTACACCTTC. Its protein product is CASSLDLAVYGYTF. Based on the CDR3 plus reference TRBV11-2 and TRBJ1-2, the full variable domain is EAGVAQSPRYKIIEKRQSVAFWCNPISGHATLYWYQQILGQGPKLLIQFQNNGVVDDSQLPKDRFSAERLKGVDSTLKIQPAKLEDSAVYLCASSLDLAVYGYTFGSGTRLTVV.

V usage is TRBV7-9 and J usage is TRBJ1-6; tentatively, D is TRBD1 (6 bases). This CDR3 region has 17 residues. Trimming pared 1 base from V and 4 bases from J, leaving 14 bases between. Germline CDR1 SEHNR, CDR2 FQNEAQ (reference sequence). CDR3 in DNA: TGTGCCAGCAGCTTAGGGAGACAGGAGATGTATAATTCACCCCTCCACTTT. Translation gives CASSLGRQEMYNSPLHF.

The CDR3 region has the DNA TGTGCCAGCAGCTTTCAGGTCTCTGGAAACACCATATATTTT. Its translation is CASSFQVSGNTIYF. This chain links TRBV5-8 with TRBJ1-3; D gene uncertain. CDR3 size: 14 residues. Trimming left V 2 bases short and J 0 bases short, with 6 bases between. Per germline, CDR1 SGHTS and CDR2 YDEGEE. Drawing the rest from reference TRBV5-8 and TRBJ1-3, the complete variable domain is EAGVTQSPTHLIKTRGQQATLRCSPISGHTSVYWYQQALGLGLQFLLWYDEGEERNRGNFPPRFSGRQFPNYSSELNVNALELEDSALYLCASSFQVSGNTIYFGEGSWLTVV.

The chain carries TRBV30 and TRBJ2-5; a possible D gene is TRBD2 (5 bases). Germline CDR1 and CDR2: GTSNPN and SVGIG (reference sequence). This CDR3 contains 11 residues. With 0 bases removed from V and 7 bases from J, the gap between germline ends came to 6 bases. In DNA form, the CDR3 reads TGTGCCTGGAGTGTACGGGGGACCCAGTACTTC. Encoded protein: CAWSVRGTQYF.

V gene TRBV29-1 combines with J gene TRBJ1-2; 9 bases align to TRBD1. The CDR3 length is 13 residues. Germline V gene data show CDR1 as SQVTM and CDR2 as ANQGSEA. V trimming: 6 bases; J trimming: 2 bases; junction bases outside the gene matches: 4. This CDR3 reads CSVAGTGNYGYTF. The CDR3 region has the DNA TGCAGCGTGGCGGGGACAGGGAACTATGGCTACACCTTC.

This clone was counted a few times. The chain has TRBV7-9 and TRBJ1-2; D may be TRBD1 (6 bases). The CDR3 sequence is 16 residues long. In germline, CDR1 is SEHNR, CDR2 FQNEAQ (reference sequence). Between the trimmed V and J ends, which lost 4 bases and 3 bases, there was a span of 18 bases. This chain's CDR3 is CASSSNRARGDYGYTF. CDR3 sequence (DNA): TGTGCCAGCAGCTCTAACAGGGCACGGGGGGACTATGGCTACACCTTC.

The chain carries TRBV9 and TRBJ2-1; D call uncertain. The CDR3 contains 15 residues. CDR1 SGDLS and CDR2 YYNGEE come from the germline V gene. The V end lost 4 bases, the J end lost 5 bases, and 16 bases lay between the germline ends. For the CDR3, the DNA is TGTGCCAGCAGCCCCCGACTGGGTCTCCACAATGAGCAGTTCTTC. Amino acid sequence: CASSPRLGLHNEQFF.

This clone occurred a few times. The genes are TRBV9 and TRBJ2-1, with 8 bases aligning to TRBD1. Germline V gene lookup returns CDR1 SGDLS and CDR2 YYNGEE. There are 15 residues in the CDR3. Unmatched junction bases numbered 9, after V lost 4 bases and J lost 6 bases. DNA of the CDR3: TGTGCCAGCAGCCCGCGGGGACAGGTGTCCAATGAGCAGTTCTTC. Its protein product is CASSPRGQVSNEQFF. Together with reference TRBV9 and TRBJ2-1, the CDR3 gives the full variable domain: DSGVTQTPKHLITATGQRVTLRCSPRSGDLSVYWYQQSLDQGLQFLIQYYNGEERAKGNILERFSAQQFPDLHSELNLSSLELGDSALYFCASSPRGQVSNEQFFGPGTRLTVL.

This rearrangement joins TRBV28 to TRBJ2-1; 13 bases are shared with TRBD2. Germline V gene lookup returns CDR1 MDHEN and CDR2 SYDVKM. The ends lost 8 bases at V and 5 bases at J; junction bases unmatched: 3. The CDR3 length is 14 residues. CDR3 sequence reads: CASLTSGRNNEQFF. The CDR3 region has the DNA TGTGCCAGCCTGACTAGCGGGAGGAACAATGAGCAGTTCTTC. The full variable domain, in which reference TRBV28 and TRBJ2-1 provide the parts outside the CDR3, is DVKVTQSSRYLVKRTGEKVFLECVQDMDHENMFWYRQDPGLGLRLIYFSYDVKMKEKGDIPEGYSVSREKKERFSLILESASTNQTSMYLCASLTSGRNNEQFFGPGTRLTVL.

This rearrangement joins TRBV27 to TRBJ1-1; D gene unclear. Germline CDR1 is MNHEY and CDR2 is SMNVEV (reference sequence). CDR3 length: 20 residues. The V end was cut by 2 bases, the J end by 4 bases, with 29 bases between. Written as DNA, the CDR3 is TGTGCCAGCAGTTTACTAAGACAAAAAACCTTCCCGCGTGGTTTCACTGAAGCTTTCTTT. This translates into CASSLLRQKTFPRGFTEAFF.

This sequence joins TRBV3-1 (or the pseudogene TRBV3-2) and TRBJ1-3, with unresolved D. Between the trimmed V and J ends, which lost 2 bases and 0 bases, there was a span of 5 bases. Germline lookup yields CDR1 LGHDT and CDR2 YNNKEL (reference sequence). The CDR3 has 14 amino acids. CDR3 region: CASSQTGSGNTIYF. The CDR3 DNA is TGTGCCAGCAGCCAAACGGGCTCTGGAAACACCATATATTTT.